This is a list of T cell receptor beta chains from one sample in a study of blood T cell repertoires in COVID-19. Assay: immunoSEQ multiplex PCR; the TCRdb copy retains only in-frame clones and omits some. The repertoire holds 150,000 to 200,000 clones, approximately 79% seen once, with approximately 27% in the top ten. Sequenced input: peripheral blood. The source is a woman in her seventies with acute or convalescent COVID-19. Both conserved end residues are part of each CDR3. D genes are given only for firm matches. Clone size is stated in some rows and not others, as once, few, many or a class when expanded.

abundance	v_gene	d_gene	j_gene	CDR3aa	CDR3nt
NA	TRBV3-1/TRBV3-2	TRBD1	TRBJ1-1	CASSNSLKTGTFF	TGTGCCAGCAGCAACTCCTTAAAGACAGGGACATTCTTT
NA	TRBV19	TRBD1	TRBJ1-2	CASRQGPGGYTF	TGTGCCAGCCGACAGGGCCCGGGAGGCTACACCTTC
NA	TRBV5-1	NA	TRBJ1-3	CASSAGVSGNTIYF	TGCGCCAGCAGCGCCGGAGTCTCTGGAAACACCATATATTTT
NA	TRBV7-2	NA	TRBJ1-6	CASSSESGGESPLHF	TGTGCCAGCAGCTCCGAGTCGGGAGGGGAATCACCCCTCCACTTT
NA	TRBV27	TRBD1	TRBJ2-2	CASSRWGQGSNTGELFF	TGTGCCAGCAGCCGCTGGGGACAGGGGTCGAACACCGGGGAGCTGTTTTTT
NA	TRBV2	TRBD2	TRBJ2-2	CASSEVGAGVPGELFF	TGTGCCAGCAGTGAAGTCGGGGCGGGAGTTCCCGGGGAGCTGTTTTTT
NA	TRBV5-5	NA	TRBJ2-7	CASSFRDSNYEQYF	TGTGCCAGCAGCTTCCGGGATAGTAATTACGAGCAGTACTTC
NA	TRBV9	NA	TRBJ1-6	CASSVDPTGWDNSPLHF	TGTGCCAGCAGCGTAGATCCTACAGGCTGGGATAATTCACCCCTCCACTTT
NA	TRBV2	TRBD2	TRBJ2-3	CAGRSGTRRTDTQYF	TGTGCCGGAAGGAGCGGGACCCGACGCACAGATACGCAGTATTTT
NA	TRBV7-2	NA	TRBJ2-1	CASSLVLSSYNEQFF	TGTGCCAGCAGCTTAGTCCTGAGCTCCTACAATGAGCAGTTCTTC
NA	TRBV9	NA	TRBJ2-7	CASDPGAGSYEQYF	TGTGCCAGCGACCCAGGGGCAGGGTCCTACGAGCAGTACTTC
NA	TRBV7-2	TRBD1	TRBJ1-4	CASSPGTGGDEKLFF	TGTGCCAGCAGCCCAGGGACAGGGGGCGATGAAAAACTGTTTTTT
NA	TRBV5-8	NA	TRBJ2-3	CASSLRQGPTDTQYF	TGTGCCAGCAGCTTAAGGCAGGGGCCCACAGATACGCAGTATTTT
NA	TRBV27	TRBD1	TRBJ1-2	CASSSGQFGNYGYTF	TGTGCCAGCAGCTCGGGACAGTTTGGTAACTATGGCTACACCTTC
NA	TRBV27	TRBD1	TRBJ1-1	CASSFAGGHTEAFF	TGTGCCAGCAGTTTCGCAGGGGGTCACACTGAAGCTTTCTTT
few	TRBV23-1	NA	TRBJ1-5	CATSGAIQPQHF	TGCGCAACCAGTGGGGCGATTCAGCCCCAGCATTTT
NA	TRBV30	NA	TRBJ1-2	CAWSVLLGRSYTF	TGTGCCTGGAGTGTACTTTTGGGGAGGAGCTACACCTTC
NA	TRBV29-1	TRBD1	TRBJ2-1	CSAQGVPYNEQFF	TGCAGCGCGCAGGGGGTCCCCTACAATGAGCAGTTCTTC
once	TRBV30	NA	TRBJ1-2	CAWSDSYGYTF	TGTGCCTGGAGTGACAGCTATGGCTACACCTTC
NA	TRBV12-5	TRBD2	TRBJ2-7	CASGYGGLAVSYEQYF	TGTGCTAGTGGTTATGGGGGACTAGCGGTCTCCTACGAGCAGTACTTC
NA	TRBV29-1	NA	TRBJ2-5	CSVTLRETQYF	TGCAGCGTAACGTTGAGGGAGACCCAGTACTTC
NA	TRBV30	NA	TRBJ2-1	CAWGVASYNEQFF	TGTGCCTGGGGCGTAGCATCCTACAATGAGCAGTTCTTC
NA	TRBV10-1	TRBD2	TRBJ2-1	CASSPTSASYNEQFF	TGCGCCAGCAGTCCTACTAGCGCCAGCTACAATGAGCAGTTCTTC
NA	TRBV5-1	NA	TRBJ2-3	CASSLVSGTDTQYF	TGCGCCAGCAGCTTGGTGTCCGGCACAGATACGCAGTATTTT
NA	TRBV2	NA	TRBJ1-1	CASNPTGRGTEAFF	TGTGCCAGCAACCCTACGGGCAGGGGCACTGAAGCTTTCTTT
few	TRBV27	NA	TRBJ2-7	CASSSFGAGYEQYF	TGTGCCAGCAGTTCTTTTGGAGCGGGTTACGAGCAGTACTTC
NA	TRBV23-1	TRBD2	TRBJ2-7	CASSQSTGTRAGGPKNEQYF	TGCGCCAGCAGTCAATCAACAGGGACGAGGGCGGGAGGGCCAAAAAACGAGCAGTACTTC
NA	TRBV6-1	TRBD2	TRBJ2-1	CASSEVSGLAGNNEQFF	TGTGCCAGCAGTGAAGTATCGGGACTAGCGGGAAACAATGAGCAGTTCTTC
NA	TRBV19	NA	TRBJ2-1	CASGRRGGVHNEQFF	TGTGCCAGCGGGCGCCGGGGAGGCGTTCACAATGAGCAGTTCTTC
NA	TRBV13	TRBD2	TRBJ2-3	CASSFSSGLLGGMIKDTQYF	TGTGCCAGCAGCTTCTCTAGCGGGCTGCTTGGGGGTATGATCAAAGATACGCAGTATTTT
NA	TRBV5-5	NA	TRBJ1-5	CASSLGTDYQPQHF	TGTGCCAGCAGCTTGGGGACGGACTATCAGCCCCAGCATTTT
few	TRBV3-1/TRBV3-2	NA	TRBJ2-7	CASSQELGRQYF	TGTGCCAGCAGCCAAGAACTTGGGCGGCAGTACTTC
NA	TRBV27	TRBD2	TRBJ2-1	CASSLRVGRGYGQFF	TGTGCCAGCAGTTTAAGGGTCGGGAGGGGTTATGGGCAGTTCTTC
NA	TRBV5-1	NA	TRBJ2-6	CASSPPTGANVLTF	TGCGCCAGCAGCCCACCAACAGGGGCCAACGTCCTGACTTTC
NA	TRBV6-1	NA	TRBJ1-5	CASSESSIQPQHF	TGTGCCAGCAGTGAATCGAGTATACAGCCCCAGCATTTT
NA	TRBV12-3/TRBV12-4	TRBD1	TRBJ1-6	CASSRDRAPLHF	TGTGCCAGCAGCCGAGACAGGGCCCCCCTCCACTTT
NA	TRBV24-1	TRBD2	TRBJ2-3	CATSDTREGQADTQYF	TGTGCCACCAGTGATACCCGGGAGGGCCAGGCAGATACGCAGTATTTT
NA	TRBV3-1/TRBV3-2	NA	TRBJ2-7	CASSRSQGNRGEQYF	TGTGCCAGCAGCCGGAGCCAAGGCAATAGGGGAGAGCAGTACTTC
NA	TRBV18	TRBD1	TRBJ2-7	CASSPPGQGREQYF	TGTGCCAGCTCACCACCGGGACAGGGGCGGGAGCAGTACTTC
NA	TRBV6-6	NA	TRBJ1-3	CASRSGSSGNTIYF	TGTGCCAGCAGATCAGGCAGCTCTGGAAACACCATATATTTT
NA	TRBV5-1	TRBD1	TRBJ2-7	CASSAGPGQGNYEQYF	TGCGCCAGCAGCGCCGGGCCGGGACAGGGTAACTACGAGCAGTACTTC
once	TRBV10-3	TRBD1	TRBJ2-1	CAISDDTGTGFYYEQFF	TGTGCCATCAGTGATGACACCGGGACAGGCTTTTACTATGAGCAGTTCTTC
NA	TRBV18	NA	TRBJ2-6	CASSPPSGTTGANVLTF	TGTGCCAGCTCACCACCTTCCGGGACAACTGGGGCCAACGTCCTGACTTTC
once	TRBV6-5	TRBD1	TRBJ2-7	CASRALLTGAYEQYF	TGTGCCAGCAGGGCTTTATTGACAGGGGCTTACGAGCAGTACTTC
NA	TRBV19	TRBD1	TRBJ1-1	CASRGTGALRSYIEAFF	TGTGCCAGTAGGGGGACAGGGGCGCTTAGGTCCTATATTGAAGCTTTCTTT
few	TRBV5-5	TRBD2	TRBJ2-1	CASSSVAGGPHEQFF	TGTGCCAGCAGCTCGGTAGCGGGAGGGCCTCATGAGCAGTTCTTC
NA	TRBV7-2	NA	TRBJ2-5	CASSFQVRETQYF	TGTGCCAGCAGCTTTCAGGTTCGAGAGACCCAGTACTTC
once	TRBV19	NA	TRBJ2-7	CASSGGSYEQYF	TGTGCCAGTAGTGGCGGTTCCTACGAGCAGTACTTC
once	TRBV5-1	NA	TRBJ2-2	CASSFRGGSTGELFF	TGCGCCAGCAGCTTCAGGGGCGGGAGCACCGGGGAGCTGTTTTTT
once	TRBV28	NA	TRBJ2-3	CASIGGGTGKDTQYF	TGTGCCAGCATCGGGGGGGGGACAGGGAAGGATACGCAGTATTTT
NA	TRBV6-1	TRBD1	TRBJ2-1	CASSEMGQVPQGEQFF	TGTGCCAGCAGTGAGATGGGACAGGTCCCACAAGGGGAGCAGTTCTTC
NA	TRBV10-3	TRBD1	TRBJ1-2	CAISLGTGARNYGYTF	TGTGCCATCAGTCTAGGCACAGGGGCGAGGAACTATGGCTACACCTTC
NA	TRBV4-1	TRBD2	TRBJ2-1	CASSQDGTAGGLNEQFF	TGCGCCAGCAGCCAAGATGGCACAGCGGGAGGGTTGAATGAGCAGTTCTTC
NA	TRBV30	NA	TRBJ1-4	CAWSEDSYTNEKLFF	TGTGCCTGGAGTGAAGACAGTTATACTAATGAAAAACTGTTTTTT
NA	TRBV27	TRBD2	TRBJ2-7	CASSSEGTSGSVYEQYF	TGTGCCAGCAGTTCAGAAGGGACTAGCGGGAGTGTGTACGAGCAGTACTTC
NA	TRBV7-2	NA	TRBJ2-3	CASSLATADTQYF	TGTGCCAGCAGCTTAGCTACGGCAGATACGCAGTATTTT
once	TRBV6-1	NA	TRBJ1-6	CASSEARRASLHF	TGTGCCAGCAGTGAAGCGAGGAGGGCATCCCTCCACTTT